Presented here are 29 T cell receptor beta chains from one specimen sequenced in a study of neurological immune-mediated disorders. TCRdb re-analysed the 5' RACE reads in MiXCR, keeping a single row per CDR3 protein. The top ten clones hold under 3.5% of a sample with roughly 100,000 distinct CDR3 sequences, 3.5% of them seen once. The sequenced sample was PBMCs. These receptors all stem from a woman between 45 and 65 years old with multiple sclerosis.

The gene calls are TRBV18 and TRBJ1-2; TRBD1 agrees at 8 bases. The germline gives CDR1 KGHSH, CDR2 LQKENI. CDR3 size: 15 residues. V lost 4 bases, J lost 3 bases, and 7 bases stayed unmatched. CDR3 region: CASSHNRGSDYGYTF. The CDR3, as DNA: TGTGCCAGCTCACACAACAGGGGGTCGGACTATGGCTACACCTTC.

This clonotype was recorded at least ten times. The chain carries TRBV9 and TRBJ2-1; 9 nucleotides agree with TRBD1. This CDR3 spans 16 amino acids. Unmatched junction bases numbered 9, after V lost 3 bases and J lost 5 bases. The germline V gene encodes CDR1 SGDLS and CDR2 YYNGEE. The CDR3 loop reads CASSERRDRANNEQFF. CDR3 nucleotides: TGTGCCAGCAGCGAAAGACGGGACAGGGCTAACAATGAGCAGTTCTTC.

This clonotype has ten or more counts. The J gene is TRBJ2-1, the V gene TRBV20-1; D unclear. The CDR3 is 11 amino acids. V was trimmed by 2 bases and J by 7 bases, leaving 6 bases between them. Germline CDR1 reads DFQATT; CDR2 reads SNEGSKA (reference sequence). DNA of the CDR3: TGCAGTGCTAGAACGGTAAATGAGCAGTTCTTC. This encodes CSARTVNEQFF.

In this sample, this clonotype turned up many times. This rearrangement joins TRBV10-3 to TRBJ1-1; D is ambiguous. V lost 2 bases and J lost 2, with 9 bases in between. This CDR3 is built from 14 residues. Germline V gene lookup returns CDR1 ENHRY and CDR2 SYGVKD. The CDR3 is CAISEGVTNTEAFF. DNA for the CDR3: TGTGCCATCAGTGAGGGTGTGACAAACACTGAAGCTTTCTTT.

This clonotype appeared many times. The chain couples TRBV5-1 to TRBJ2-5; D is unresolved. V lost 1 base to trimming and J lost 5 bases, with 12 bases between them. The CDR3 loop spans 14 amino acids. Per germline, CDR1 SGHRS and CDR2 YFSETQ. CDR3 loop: CASSLQVGRETQYF. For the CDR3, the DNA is TGCGCCAGCAGCTTGCAAGTGGGCCGGGAGACCCAGTACTTC.

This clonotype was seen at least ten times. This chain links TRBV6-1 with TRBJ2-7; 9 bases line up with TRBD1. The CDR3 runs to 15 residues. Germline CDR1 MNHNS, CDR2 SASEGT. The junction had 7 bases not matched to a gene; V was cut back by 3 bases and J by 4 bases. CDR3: CASSDLPGTGYEQYF. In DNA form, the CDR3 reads TGTGCCAGCAGTGACCTACCGGGGACAGGGTACGAGCAGTACTTC.

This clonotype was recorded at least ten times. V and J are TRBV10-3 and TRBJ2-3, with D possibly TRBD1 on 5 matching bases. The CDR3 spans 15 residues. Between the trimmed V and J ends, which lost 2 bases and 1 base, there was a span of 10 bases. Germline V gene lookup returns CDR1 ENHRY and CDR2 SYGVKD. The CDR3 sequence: CAISEPTVGTDTQYF. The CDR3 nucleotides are TGTGCCATCAGTGAGCCGACAGTTGGCACAGATACGCAGTATTTT.

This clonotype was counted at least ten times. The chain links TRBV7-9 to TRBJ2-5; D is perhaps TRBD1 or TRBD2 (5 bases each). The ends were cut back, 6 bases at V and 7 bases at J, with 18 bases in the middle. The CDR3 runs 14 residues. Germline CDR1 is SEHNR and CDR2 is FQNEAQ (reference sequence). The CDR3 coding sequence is TGTGCCAGCAGTCTTATCGGGACGACCGGGACCCAGTACTTC. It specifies CASSLIGTTGTQYF.

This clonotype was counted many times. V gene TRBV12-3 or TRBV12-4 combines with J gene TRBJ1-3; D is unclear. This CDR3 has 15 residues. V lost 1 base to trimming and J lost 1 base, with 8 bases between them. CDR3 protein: CASSLGVGSGNTIYF. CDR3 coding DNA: TGTGCCAGCAGTTTAGGGGTGGGGTCTGGAAACACCATATATTTT.

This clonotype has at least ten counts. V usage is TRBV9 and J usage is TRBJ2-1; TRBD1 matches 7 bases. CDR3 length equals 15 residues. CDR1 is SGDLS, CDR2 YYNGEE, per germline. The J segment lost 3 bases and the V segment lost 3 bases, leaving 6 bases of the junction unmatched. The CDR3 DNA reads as TGTGCCAGCAGCGCTCGGGACAGTGGCTACAATGAGCAGTTCTTC. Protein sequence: CASSARDSGYNEQFF.

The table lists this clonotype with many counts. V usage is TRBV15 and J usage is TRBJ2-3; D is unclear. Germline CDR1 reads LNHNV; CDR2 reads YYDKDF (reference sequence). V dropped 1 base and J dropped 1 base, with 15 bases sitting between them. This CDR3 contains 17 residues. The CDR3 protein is CATSRASGTFRTDTQYF. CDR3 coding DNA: TGTGCCACCAGCAGAGCATCAGGAACATTCCGCACAGATACGCAGTATTTT.

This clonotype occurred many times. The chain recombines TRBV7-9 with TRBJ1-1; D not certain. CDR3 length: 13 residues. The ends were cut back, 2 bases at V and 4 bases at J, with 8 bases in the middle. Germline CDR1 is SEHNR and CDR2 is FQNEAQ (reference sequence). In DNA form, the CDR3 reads TGTGCCAGCAGCTTATTAGGGTCCACTGAAGCTTTCTTT. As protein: CASSLLGSTEAFF.

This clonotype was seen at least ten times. The CDR3 loop reads CASSPQYRGSSYEQYF. DNA for the CDR3: TGCGCCAGCAGCCCCCAGTACAGGGGGAGCTCCTACGAGCAGTACTTC. The J gene is TRBJ2-7, the V gene TRBV5-1, with TRBD1 identical over 8 bases. Germline CDR1 SGHRS, CDR2 YFSETQ. There are 16 residues in the CDR3. The V gene end was trimmed by 4 bases and the J gene end by 0 bases; junction bases not matched to a gene: 9.

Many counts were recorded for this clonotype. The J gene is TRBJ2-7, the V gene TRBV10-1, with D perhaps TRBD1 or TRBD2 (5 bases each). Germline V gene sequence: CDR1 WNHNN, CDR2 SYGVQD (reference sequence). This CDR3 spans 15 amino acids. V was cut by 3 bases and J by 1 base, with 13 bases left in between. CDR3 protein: CASSEGDGWSYEQYF. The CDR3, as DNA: TGCGCCAGCAGTGAAGGGGACGGGTGGTCCTACGAGCAGTACTTC.

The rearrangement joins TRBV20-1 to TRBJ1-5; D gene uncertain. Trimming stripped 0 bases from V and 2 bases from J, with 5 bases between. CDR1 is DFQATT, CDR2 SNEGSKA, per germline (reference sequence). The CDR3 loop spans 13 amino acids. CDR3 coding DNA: TGCAGTGCTAGAGAAGTGCGCAATCAGCCCCAGCATTTT. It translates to CSAREVRNQPQHF.

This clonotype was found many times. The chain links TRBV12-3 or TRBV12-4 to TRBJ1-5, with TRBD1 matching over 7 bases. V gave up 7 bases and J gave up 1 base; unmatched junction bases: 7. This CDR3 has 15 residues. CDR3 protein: CASNPDRDSNQPQHF. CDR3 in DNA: TGTGCCAGCAACCCCGACAGGGACAGCAATCAGCCCCAGCATTTT.

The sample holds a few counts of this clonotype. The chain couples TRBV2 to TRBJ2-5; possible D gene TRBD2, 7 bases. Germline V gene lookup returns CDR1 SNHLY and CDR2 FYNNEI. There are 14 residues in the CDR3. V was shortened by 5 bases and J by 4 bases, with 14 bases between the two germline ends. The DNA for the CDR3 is TGTGCCAGCAGTCGCGGACAGCGGGGAGAGACCCAGTACTTC. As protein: CASSRGQRGETQYF.

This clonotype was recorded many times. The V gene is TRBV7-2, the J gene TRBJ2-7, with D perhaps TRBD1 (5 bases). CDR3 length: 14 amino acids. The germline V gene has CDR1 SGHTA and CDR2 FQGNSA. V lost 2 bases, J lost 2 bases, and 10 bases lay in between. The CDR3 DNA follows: TGTGCCAGCAGCTTAAGTACAGGAGCCTACGAGCAGTACTTC. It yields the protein CASSLSTGAYEQYF.

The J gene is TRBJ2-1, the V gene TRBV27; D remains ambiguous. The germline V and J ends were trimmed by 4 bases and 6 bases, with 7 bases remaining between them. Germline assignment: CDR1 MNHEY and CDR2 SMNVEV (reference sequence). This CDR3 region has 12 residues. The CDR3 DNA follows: TGTGCCAGCAGTTCCCTTGCCAATGAGCAGTTCTTC. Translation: CASSSLANEQFF.

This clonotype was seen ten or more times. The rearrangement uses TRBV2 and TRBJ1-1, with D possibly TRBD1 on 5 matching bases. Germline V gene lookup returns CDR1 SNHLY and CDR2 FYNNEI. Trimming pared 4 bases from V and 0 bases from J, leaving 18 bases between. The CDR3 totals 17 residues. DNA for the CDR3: TGTGCCAGCAGTGTTTTGCAGGGTAAAGCTGTGAACACTGAAGCTTTCTTT. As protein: CASSVLQGKAVNTEAFF.

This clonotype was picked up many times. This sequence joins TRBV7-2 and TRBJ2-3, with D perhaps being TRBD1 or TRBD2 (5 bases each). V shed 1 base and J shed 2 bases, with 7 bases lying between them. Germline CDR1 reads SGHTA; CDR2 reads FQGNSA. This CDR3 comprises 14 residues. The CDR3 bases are TGTGCCAGCAGCTTAGGGGGACCCACAGATACGCAGTATTTT. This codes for CASSLGGPTDTQYF.

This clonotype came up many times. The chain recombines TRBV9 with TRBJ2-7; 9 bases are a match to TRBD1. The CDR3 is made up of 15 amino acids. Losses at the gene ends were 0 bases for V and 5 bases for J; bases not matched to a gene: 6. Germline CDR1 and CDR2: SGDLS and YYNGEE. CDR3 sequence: CASSVVGTGSDEQYF. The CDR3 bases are TGTGCCAGCAGCGTAGTGGGGACAGGGTCCGACGAGCAGTACTTC.

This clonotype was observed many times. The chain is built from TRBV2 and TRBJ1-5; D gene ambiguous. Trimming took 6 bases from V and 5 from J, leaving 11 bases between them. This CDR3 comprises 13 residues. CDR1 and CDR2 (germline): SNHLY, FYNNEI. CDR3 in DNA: TGTGCCAGCAGAGGCAGAGAAGATCAGCCCCAGCATTTT. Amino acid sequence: CASRGREDQPQHF.

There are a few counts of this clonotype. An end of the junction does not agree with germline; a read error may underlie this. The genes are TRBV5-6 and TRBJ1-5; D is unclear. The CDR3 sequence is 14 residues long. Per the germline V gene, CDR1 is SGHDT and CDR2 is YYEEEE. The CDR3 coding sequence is TGTGCCAGCAGCTTGGGCCCTAGCAATCAGCACCAGCATTTT. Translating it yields CASSLGPSNQHQHF.

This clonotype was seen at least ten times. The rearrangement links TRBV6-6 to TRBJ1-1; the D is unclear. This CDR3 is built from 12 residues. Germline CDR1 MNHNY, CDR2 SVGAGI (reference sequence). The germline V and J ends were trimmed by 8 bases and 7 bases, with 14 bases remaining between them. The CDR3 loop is CASCVAQSEAFF. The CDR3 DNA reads TGTGCCAGCTGCGTCGCGCAGAGTGAAGCTTTCTTT.

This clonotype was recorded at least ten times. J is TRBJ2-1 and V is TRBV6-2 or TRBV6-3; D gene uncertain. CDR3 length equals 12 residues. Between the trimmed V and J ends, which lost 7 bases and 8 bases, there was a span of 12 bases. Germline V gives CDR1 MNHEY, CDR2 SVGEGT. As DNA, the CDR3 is TGTGCCAGCACTCAAGCTGCGGATGAGCAGTTCTTC. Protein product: CASTQAADEQFF.

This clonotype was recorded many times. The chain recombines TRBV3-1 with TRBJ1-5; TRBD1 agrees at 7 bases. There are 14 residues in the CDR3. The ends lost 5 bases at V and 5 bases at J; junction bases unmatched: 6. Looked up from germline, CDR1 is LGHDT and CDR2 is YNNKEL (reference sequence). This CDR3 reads CASSETGRYQPQHF. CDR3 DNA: TGTGCCAGCAGCGAGACAGGGAGATATCAGCCCCAGCATTTT.

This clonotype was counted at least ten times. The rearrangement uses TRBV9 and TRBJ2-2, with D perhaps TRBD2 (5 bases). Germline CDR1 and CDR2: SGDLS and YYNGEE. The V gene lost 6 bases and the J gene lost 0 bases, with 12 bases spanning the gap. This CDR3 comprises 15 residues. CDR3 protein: CASTKGGANTGELFF. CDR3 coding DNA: TGTGCCAGCACCAAAGGAGGAGCGAACACCGGGGAGCTGTTTTTT.

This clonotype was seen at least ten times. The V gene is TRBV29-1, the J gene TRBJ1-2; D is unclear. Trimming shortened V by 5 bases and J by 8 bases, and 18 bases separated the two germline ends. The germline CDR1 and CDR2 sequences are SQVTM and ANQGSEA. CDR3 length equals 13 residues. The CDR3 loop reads CSVKFSGLRGYTF. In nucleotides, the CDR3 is TGCAGCGTTAAATTTTCGGGGTTGCGAGGCTACACCTTC. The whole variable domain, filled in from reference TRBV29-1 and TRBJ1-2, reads SAVISQKPSRDICQRGTSLTIQCQVDSQVTMMFWYRQQPGQSLTLIATANQGSEATYESGFVIDKFPISRPNLTFSTLTVSNMSPEDSSIYLCSVKFSGLRGYTFGSGTRLTVV.